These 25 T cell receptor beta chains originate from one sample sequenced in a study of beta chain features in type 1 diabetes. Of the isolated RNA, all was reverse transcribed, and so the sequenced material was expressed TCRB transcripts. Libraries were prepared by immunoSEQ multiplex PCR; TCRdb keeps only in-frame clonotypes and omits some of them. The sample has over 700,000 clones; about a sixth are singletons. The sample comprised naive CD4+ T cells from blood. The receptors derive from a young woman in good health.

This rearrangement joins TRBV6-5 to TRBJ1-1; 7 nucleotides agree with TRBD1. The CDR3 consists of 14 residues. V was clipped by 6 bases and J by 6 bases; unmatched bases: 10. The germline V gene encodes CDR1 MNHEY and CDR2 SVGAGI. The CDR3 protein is CASSRDSRVAEAFF. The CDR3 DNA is TGTGCCAGCAGCCGGGACAGTCGGGTCGCTGAAGCTTTCTTT.

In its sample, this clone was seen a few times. CDR3 bases: TGTGCCAGCAGTTTAAAGGGGGGGCGGAGTACAGATACGCAGTATTTT. Amino acid sequence: CASSLKGGRSTDTQYF. This sequence joins TRBV28 and TRBJ2-3, with a possible D match to TRBD2 (7 bases). This CDR3 region has 16 residues. With 2 bases removed from V and 3 bases from J, the gap between germline ends came to 15 bases. Per the germline V gene, CDR1 is MDHEN and CDR2 is SYDVKM. The variable domain in full, completed from reference TRBV28 and TRBJ2-3, reads DVKVTQSSRYLVKRTGEKVFLECVQDMDHENMFWYRQDPGLGLRLIYFSYDVKMKEKGDIPEGYSVSREKKERFSLILESASTNQTSMYLCASSLKGGRSTDTQYFGPGTRLTVL.

The CDR3 DNA reads as TGTGCCAGCAGCTTCAAGAGACCGGGCCCGGGAGGTGGCAATCAGCCCCAGCATTTT. It yields the protein CASSFKRPGPGGGNQPQHF. The chain employs TRBV7-2 and TRBJ1-5; D call uncertain. Germline CDR1 reads SGHTA; CDR2 reads FQGNSA. Trimming removed 3 bases at V and 2 bases at J, with 23 bases between. The CDR3 length is 19 residues. Drawing the rest from reference TRBV7-2 and TRBJ1-5, the complete variable domain is GAGVSQSPSNKVTEKGKDVELRCDPISGHTALYWYRQSLGQGLEFLIYFQGNSAPDKSGLPSDRFSAERTGGSVSTLTIQRTQQEDSAVYLCASSFKRPGPGGGNQPQHFGDGTRLSIL.

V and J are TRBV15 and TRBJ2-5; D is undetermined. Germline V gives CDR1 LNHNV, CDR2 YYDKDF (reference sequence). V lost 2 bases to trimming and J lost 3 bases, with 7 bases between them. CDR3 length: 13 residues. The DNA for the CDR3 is TGTGCCACCAGCAGATCTCCGAAAGAGACCCAGTACTTC. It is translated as CATSRSPKETQYF.

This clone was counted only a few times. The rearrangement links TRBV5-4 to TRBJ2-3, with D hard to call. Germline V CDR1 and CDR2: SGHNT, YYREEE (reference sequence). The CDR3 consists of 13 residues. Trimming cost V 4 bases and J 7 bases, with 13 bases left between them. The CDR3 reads CASSPTMLNTQYF. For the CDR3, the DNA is TGTGCCAGCAGCCCTACCATGCTTAATACGCAGTATTTT.

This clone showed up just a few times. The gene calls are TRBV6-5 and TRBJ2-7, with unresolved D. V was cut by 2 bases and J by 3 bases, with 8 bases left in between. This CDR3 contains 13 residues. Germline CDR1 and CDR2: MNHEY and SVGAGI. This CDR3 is CASSYDLDYEQYF. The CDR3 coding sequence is TGTGCCAGCAGTTACGATTTGGACTACGAGCAGTACTTC.

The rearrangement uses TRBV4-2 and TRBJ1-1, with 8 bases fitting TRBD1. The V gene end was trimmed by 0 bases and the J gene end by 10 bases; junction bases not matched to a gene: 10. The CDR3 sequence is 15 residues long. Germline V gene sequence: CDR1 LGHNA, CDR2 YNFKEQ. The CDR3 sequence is CASSQDWTGWSAAFF. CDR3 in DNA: TGTGCCAGCAGCCAAGACTGGACAGGGTGGTCCGCAGCTTTCTTT.

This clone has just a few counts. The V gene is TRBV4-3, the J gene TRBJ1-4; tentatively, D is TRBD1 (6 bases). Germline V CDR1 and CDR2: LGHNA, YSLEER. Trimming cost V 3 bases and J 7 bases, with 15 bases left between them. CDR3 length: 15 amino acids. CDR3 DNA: TGCGCCAGCAGCCATCCTTCGGGGGGGGCTGAAAAACTGTTTTTT. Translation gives CASSHPSGGAEKLFF.

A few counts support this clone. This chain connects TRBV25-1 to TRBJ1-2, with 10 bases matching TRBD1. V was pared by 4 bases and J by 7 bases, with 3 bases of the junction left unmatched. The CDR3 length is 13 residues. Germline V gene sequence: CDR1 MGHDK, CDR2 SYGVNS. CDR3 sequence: CASSGQGASGYTF. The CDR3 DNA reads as TGTGCCAGCAGTGGACAGGGGGCGAGTGGCTACACCTTC.

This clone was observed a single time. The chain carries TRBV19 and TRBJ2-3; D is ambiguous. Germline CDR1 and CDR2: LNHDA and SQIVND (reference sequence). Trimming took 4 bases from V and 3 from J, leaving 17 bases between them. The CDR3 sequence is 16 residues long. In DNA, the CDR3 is TGTGCCAGTAGTAGGGGTTTCTGGAGTCGGACAGATACGCAGTATTTT. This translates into CASSRGFWSRTDTQYF.

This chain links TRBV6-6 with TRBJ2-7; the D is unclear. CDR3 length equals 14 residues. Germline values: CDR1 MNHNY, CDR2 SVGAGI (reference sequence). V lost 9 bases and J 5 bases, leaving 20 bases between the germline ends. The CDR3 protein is CASNEAIWDHEQYF. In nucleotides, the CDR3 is TGTGCCAGTAATGAGGCGATTTGGGATCACGAGCAGTACTTC.

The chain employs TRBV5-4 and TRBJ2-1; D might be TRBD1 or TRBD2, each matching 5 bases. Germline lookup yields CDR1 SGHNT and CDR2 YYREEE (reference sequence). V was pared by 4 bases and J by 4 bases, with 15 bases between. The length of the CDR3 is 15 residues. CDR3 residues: CASSSSGRGYNEQFF. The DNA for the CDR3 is TGTGCCAGCAGCAGTTCGGGACGCGGTTACAATGAGCAGTTCTTC.

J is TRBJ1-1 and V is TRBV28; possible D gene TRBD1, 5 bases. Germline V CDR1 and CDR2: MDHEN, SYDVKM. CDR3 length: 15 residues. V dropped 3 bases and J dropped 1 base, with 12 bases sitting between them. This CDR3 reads CASSFPGRGNTEAFF. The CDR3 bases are TGTGCCAGCAGTTTTCCGGGACGGGGGAACACTGAAGCTTTCTTT.

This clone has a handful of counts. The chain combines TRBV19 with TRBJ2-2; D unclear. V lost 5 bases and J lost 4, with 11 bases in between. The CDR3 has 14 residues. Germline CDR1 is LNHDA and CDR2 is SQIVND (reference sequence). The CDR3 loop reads CASSERASTGELFF. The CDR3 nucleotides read TGTGCCAGTAGTGAACGGGCAAGCACCGGGGAGCTGTTTTTT. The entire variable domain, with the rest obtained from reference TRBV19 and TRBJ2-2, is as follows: DGGITQSPKYLFRKEGQNVTLSCEQNLNHDAMYWYRQDPGQGLRLIYYSQIVNDFQKGDIAEGYSVSREKKESFPLTVTSAQKNPTAFYLCASSERASTGELFFGEGSRLTVL.

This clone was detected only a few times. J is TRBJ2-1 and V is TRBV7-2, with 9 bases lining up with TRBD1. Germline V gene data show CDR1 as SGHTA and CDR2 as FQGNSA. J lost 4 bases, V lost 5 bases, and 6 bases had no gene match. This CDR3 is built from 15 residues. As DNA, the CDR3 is TGTGCCAGCAGCGTAGGACAGGGGCGTTACAATGAGCAGTTCTTC. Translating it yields CASSVGQGRYNEQFF.

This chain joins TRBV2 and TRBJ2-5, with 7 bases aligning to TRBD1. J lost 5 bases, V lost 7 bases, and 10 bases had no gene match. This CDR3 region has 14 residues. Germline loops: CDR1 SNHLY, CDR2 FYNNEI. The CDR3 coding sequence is TGTGCCAGCAAGAAGGACAGGCATATCGAGACCCAGTACTTC. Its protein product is CASKKDRHIETQYF.

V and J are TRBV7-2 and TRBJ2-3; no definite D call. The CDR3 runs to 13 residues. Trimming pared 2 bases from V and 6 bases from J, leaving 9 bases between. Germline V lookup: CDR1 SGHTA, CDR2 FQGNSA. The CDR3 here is CASSLQERDTQYF. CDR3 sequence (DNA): TGTGCCAGCAGCTTACAAGAGCGTGATACGCAGTATTTT. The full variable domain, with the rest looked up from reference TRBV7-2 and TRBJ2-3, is GAGVSQSPSNKVTEKGKDVELRCDPISGHTALYWYRQSLGQGLEFLIYFQGNSAPDKSGLPSDRFSAERTGGSVSTLTIQRTQQEDSAVYLCASSLQERDTQYFGPGTRLTVL.

Here the CDR3 reads CASSRDSNQPQHF. The CDR3 nucleotides are TGTGCCAGCAGTAGGGACAGCAATCAGCCCCAGCATTTT. V gene TRBV6-6 combines with J gene TRBJ1-5; the D gene is possibly TRBD1 (5 bases). V lost 5 bases and J lost 1, with 6 bases in between. CDR1 and CDR2 from the germline V gene are MNHNY and SVGAGI (reference sequence). This CDR3 is 13 amino acids long.

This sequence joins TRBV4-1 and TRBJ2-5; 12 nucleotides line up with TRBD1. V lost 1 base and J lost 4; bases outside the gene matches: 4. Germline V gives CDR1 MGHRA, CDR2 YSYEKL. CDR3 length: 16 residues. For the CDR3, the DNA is TGCGCCAGCAGCCAAGCGCCGGGACAGGGGGCAGAGACCCAGTACTTC. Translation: CASSQAPGQGAETQYF.

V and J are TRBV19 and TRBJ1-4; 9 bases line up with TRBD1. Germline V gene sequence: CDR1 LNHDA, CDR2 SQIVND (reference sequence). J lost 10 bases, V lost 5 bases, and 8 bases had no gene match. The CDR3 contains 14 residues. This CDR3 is CASSRLTGGAKLFF. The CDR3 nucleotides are TGTGCCAGTAGTCGCCTAACAGGGGGCGCAAAACTGTTTTTT.

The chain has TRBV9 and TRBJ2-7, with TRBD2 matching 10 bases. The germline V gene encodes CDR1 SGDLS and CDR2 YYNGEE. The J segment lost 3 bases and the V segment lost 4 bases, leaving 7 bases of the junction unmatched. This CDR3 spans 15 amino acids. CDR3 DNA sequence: TGTGCCAGCAGCCCTATTCTAGCGGGAGTCTACGAGCAGTACTTC. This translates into CASSPILAGVYEQYF. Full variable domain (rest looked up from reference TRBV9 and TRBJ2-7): DSGVTQTPKHLITATGQRVTLRCSPRSGDLSVYWYQQSLDQGLQFLIQYYNGEERAKGNILERFSAQQFPDLHSELNLSSLELGDSALYFCASSPILAGVYEQYFGPGTRLTVT.

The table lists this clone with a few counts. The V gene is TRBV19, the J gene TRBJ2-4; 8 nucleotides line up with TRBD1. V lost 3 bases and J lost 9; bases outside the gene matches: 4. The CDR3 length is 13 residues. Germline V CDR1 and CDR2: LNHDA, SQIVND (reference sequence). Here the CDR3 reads CASSIGQGPIQYF. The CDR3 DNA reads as TGTGCCAGTAGTATCGGACAGGGTCCCATTCAGTACTTC.

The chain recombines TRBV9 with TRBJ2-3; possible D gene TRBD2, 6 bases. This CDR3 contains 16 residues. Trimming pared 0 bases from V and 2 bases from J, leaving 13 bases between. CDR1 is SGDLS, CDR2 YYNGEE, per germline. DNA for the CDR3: TGTGCCAGCAGCGTAGAGGTGGGAGGCGCCACAGATACGCAGTATTTT. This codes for CASSVEVGGATDTQYF.

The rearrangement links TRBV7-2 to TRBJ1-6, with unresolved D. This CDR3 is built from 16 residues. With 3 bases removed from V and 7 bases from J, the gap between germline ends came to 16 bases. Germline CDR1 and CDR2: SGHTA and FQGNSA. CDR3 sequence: CASSFKTTSGNSPLHF. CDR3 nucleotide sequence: TGTGCCAGCAGCTTCAAGACGACGTCAGGCAATTCACCCCTCCACTTT.

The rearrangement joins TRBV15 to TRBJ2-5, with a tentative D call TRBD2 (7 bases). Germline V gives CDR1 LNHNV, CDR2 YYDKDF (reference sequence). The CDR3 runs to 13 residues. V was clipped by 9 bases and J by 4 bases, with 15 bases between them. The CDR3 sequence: CATQVGGLETQYF. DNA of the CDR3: TGTGCCACTCAAGTCGGGGGGCTAGAGACCCAGTACTTC.